This entry lists 16 T cell receptor beta chains sequenced from one sample in a study of shared clonotypes between healthy human individuals. Assay: immunoSEQ multiplex PCR; the TCRdb copy retains only in-frame clones and omits some. The repertoire consists of about 1.1 million clones, with approximately 80% occurring once and the leading ten covering around 0.47%. The material sequenced was memory CD4+ T cells from PBMCs. Subset given: CD45RA-negative fraction. The source is a man between 18 and 29 years old in good health. Some clones in this sample may be carry-over from other donors' samples.

In regard to this clone: This sequence is one base from a far larger clone and is likely a read error. CDR3 protein: CASSLPDTQYF. The CDR3 DNA reads as TGTGCCAGCAGCTTACCAGATACGCAGTATTTT. The J gene is TRBJ2-3, the V gene TRBV7-9, with D hard to call. The germline CDR1 and CDR2 sequences are SEHNR and FQNEAQ (reference sequence). V was trimmed by 2 bases and J by 4 bases, leaving 1 base between them. The CDR3 sequence is 11 residues long.

This clone was seen a handful of times. V gene TRBV18 combines with J gene TRBJ2-7; D could derive from TRBD1 or TRBD2 (5 bases each). The V gene lost 3 bases and the J gene lost 7 bases, with 19 bases spanning the gap. Germline V CDR1 and CDR2: KGHSH, LQKENI. This CDR3 region has 15 residues. CDR3 sequence: CASSPYRDVTREQYF. The CDR3, as DNA: TGTGCCAGCTCACCTTACCGGGACGTCACTCGGGAGCAGTACTTC.

The chain employs TRBV7-3 and TRBJ2-2; TRBD2 aligns across 7 bases. The CDR3 length is 18 residues. Germline assignment: CDR1 SGHTA and CDR2 FQGTGA. After removal of 1 base from V and 5 bases from J, the junction contained 13 bases not matched to a gene. CDR3 sequence (DNA): TGTGCCAGCAGCTTAAGTGCCTTGAGGGAGGGTAAAACCGGGGAGCTGTTTTTT. Translated: CASSLSALREGKTGELFF.

This clone was detected only a few times. V gene TRBV6-5 combines with J gene TRBJ2-7, with D perhaps matching TRBD2 (6 bases). The length of the CDR3 is 14 residues. Trimming removed 5 bases at V and 2 bases at J, with 13 bases between. Germline-derived CDR1 and CDR2 are MNHEY and SVGAGI. The DNA for the CDR3 is TGTGCCAGCAGTCCCAGTGCGGGACCCTACGAGCAGTACTTC. This translates into CASSPSAGPYEQYF.

This clone was recorded at least ten times. CDR3 coding DNA: TGTGCCAGCAGAGGGGTTACATCCTACGAGCAGTACTTC. Its translation is CASRGVTSYEQYF. The chain couples TRBV27 to TRBJ2-7; D might be TRBD1 (5 bases). V lost 6 bases and J 1 base, leaving 10 bases between the germline ends. The CDR3 covers 13 residues. The germline V gene encodes CDR1 MNHEY and CDR2 SMNVEV (reference sequence).

The count of this clone is one. V usage is TRBV29-1 and J usage is TRBJ1-5; no clear D. The CDR3 length is 13 residues. The V end lost 7 bases, the J end lost 6 bases, and 16 bases lay between the germline ends. Germline V lookup: CDR1 SQVTM, CDR2 ANQGSEA. DNA for the CDR3: TGCAGCGCCCTTTCGGGGTGGGGTCAGCCCCAGCATTTT. This gives the protein CSALSGWGQPQHF.

This clone was picked up a small number of times. J is TRBJ2-2 and V is TRBV7-8; D remains ambiguous. Trimming removed 4 bases from V and 6 bases from J, with 12 bases in between. Germline CDR1 SGHVS, CDR2 FQNEAQ. The CDR3 is made up of 14 amino acids. In nucleotides, the CDR3 is TGTGCCAGCAGCTACGCCAGAGGCCCCGGGGAGCTGTTTTTT. The encoded protein is CASSYARGPGELFF.

A few counts support this clone. The chain has TRBV6-6 and TRBJ2-1; TRBD1 matches at 8 bases. Trimming cost V 6 bases and J 4 bases; bases outside gene matches: 8. The CDR3 consists of 15 residues. The germline V gene encodes CDR1 MNHNY and CDR2 SVGAGI (reference sequence). This chain's CDR3 is CASRPGTGGYNEQFF. DNA of the CDR3: TGTGCCAGCAGACCCGGGACAGGCGGTTACAATGAGCAGTTCTTC.

This clone was observed many times. The rearrangement uses TRBV9 and TRBJ2-2; 10 bases align to TRBD2. The CDR3 totals 15 residues. Germline V lookup: CDR1 SGDLS, CDR2 YYNGEE. With V trimmed by 4 bases and J by 4 bases, 4 bases remained unmatched. This CDR3 reads CASSPLAGATGELFF. In DNA form, the CDR3 reads TGTGCCAGCAGCCCCCTAGCGGGAGCCACCGGGGAGCTGTTTTTT.

J is TRBJ1-1 and V is TRBV18, with D uncertain. Germline CDR1 and CDR2: KGHSH and LQKENI. Trimming stripped 0 bases from V and 6 bases from J, with 11 bases between. This CDR3 region has 14 residues. DNA for the CDR3: TGTGCCAGCTCACCACCAGGGTCCTTGTCTGAAGCTTTCTTT. As protein: CASSPPGSLSEAFF.

This clone turned up a few times. The chain links TRBV6-5 to TRBJ1-4; D uncertain. Trimming left V 10 bases short and J 3 bases short, with 6 bases between. The CDR3 runs 11 residues. Germline CDR1 MNHEY, CDR2 SVGAGI. CDR3 loop: CATEANEKLFF. In DNA form, the CDR3 reads TGTGCCACGGAGGCTAATGAAAAACTGTTTTTT.

Turning to this clone: Other DNA sequences from this sample encode an identical CDR3 as well. The rearrangement links TRBV7-2 to TRBJ2-7; 12 bases match TRBD2. V shed 1 base and J 2 bases; nucleotides not matched to a gene: 0. This CDR3 is 15 amino acids long. Germline V gene sequence: CDR1 SGHTA, CDR2 FQGNSA. The CDR3 nucleotides read TGTGCCAGCAGCTTAGGACTAGCGGGAGCCTACGAGCAGTACTTC. Residues: CASSLGLAGAYEQYF. Complete variable domain (other parts from reference TRBV7-2 and TRBJ2-7): GAGVSQSPSNKVTEKGKDVELRCDPISGHTALYWYRQSLGQGLEFLIYFQGNSAPDKSGLPSDRFSAERTGGSVSTLTIQRTQQEDSAVYLCASSLGLAGAYEQYFGPGTRLTVT.

J is TRBJ1-1 and V is TRBV5-1, with 9 bases fitting TRBD1. In germline, CDR1 is SGHRS, CDR2 YFSETQ. The trim removed 5 bases at V and 1 base at J, leaving 6 bases unmatched. The CDR3 extends over 15 amino acids. The CDR3 nucleotides are TGCGCCAGCAGGTTACAGGGGGCGCAGAACACTGAAGCTTTCTTT. It codes for CASRLQGAQNTEAFF.

This clone was recorded a few times. The chain employs TRBV6-6 and TRBJ1-5; D is ambiguous. V was pared by 5 bases and J by 2 bases, with 13 bases between. Germline V gene lookup returns CDR1 MNHNY and CDR2 SVGAGI (reference sequence). The CDR3 runs 15 residues. The CDR3 reads CASSAGYGGNQPQHF. The CDR3 DNA reads TGTGCCAGCAGTGCAGGATACGGCGGCAATCAGCCCCAGCATTTT.

This clone was found many times. Other DNA sequences in this specimen translate into the identical CDR3. The chain joins TRBV30 to TRBJ2-1; no clear D. The CDR3 has 13 amino acids. V was shortened by 0 bases and J by 7 bases, with 10 bases between the two germline ends. From germline, CDR1 is GTSNPN and CDR2 SVGIG (reference sequence). CDR3 loop: CAWSVQVENEQFF. In nucleotides, the CDR3 is TGTGCCTGGAGTGTACAAGTAGAGAATGAGCAGTTCTTC.

With regard to this clone: Other nucleotide sequences in the sample specify the same CDR3. The chain carries TRBV5-1 and TRBJ2-7; the D gene could be TRBD1 or TRBD2 (6 bases each). From germline, CDR1 is SGHRS and CDR2 YFSETQ. Trimming pared 0 bases from V and 3 bases from J, leaving 13 bases between. This CDR3 is 15 amino acids long. DNA for the CDR3: TGCGCCAGCAGCTTGGTGGGGGGCCCCGGCTACGAGCAGTACTTC. Its translation: CASSLVGGPGYEQYF.